This note documents a single T cell receptor beta chain sequence. This clonotype showed up just a few times. It lacks a known antigen. Base qualities are not at hand, and no much larger clone is one base apart. From the second PCR step onward, the TCR alpha chain libraries and the TCR beta chain libraries were amplified separately. The CMV status of each donor was determined by measuring IFNgamma production from CD4+ T cells after fresh PBMCs had been stimulated overnight with CMV viral lysate. Using Miltenyi beads, CD4 T cells were first positively selected, and CD8 T cells were then positively selected from the CD4-negative fraction. Cells stained for CD3, CD4, CD8, CD45RA, CD27 and a live/dead dye were sorted on a BD Aria II into four subsets by CD45RA and CD27. Blood came from a few healthy volunteers, each fractionated into CD4 and CD8 T cells and then into four differentiation subsets. Around 130 ml of peripheral blood was collected from each donor, and PBMC were isolated by Ficoll-Paque PLUS density-gradient centrifugation. Sorted cells were lysed in RLT buffer, and RNA was extracted with a Qiagen RNeasy kit and stored at -80°C.

This entry belongs to a study of naive and memory T cell subsets (dated by TCRdb to the late 2010s). Regarding the complete study: An open-source, UMI-based TCR alpha and beta sequencing pipeline was applied to sorted naive and memory peripheral blood T cell subsets. The results of the functional CMV T cell responses matched the IgG serology results in every case. RNA was DNase-treated and reverse transcribed with TCR constant-region primers, mostly using SuperScript III. General findings and caveats noted by the study authors: No ground truth was available to validate the repertoire findings for the naive and memory subsets. Following error correction, more than 95% of naive TCR sequences occurred only once, which made naive abundance distributions much steeper than those of memory subsets. In both CD4 and CD8 cells, going from naive through CM, EM and EMRA, the Gini index went up while Shannon and inverse Simpson diversity went down. Single alpha or beta chain sequences, rather than paired alpha/beta receptors, were used to define clonotypes. Naive repertoires, especially CD8, contained a few larger clonotypes, possibly memory cells re-expressing CD45RA. TCR abundance followed a power law whose exponent differed between naive and memory subsets but was consistent across the three individuals. RNA-based TCR counts may be influenced by expression changes linked to T cell activation and differentiation.

The library came from UMI-ligation and nested PCR. An equimolar mix of two oligonucleotides covering both TRBC1 and TRBC2 was used as the beta constant-region primer. A single-stranded oligonucleotide containing the SP2 primer and a 12-nucleotide UMI was joined to the 3' end of the cDNA by T4 RNA ligase 1. The ligated cDNA went through four rounds of PCR with nested alpha and beta constant-region primers together with the SP2 primer. Incubation of the ligation reaction lasted about 19-24 hours at 16 degrees C. PCR2 was usually performed as a SYBR Green qPCR and halted at a preset threshold so that over-amplification would not occur. All purifications after the first were performed with Agencourt AMPure XP magnetic beads. Libraries were quantified by Qubit and checked on a TapeStation, with a main peak expected near 650 bp. Pooled libraries were sequenced on an Illumina MiSeq using v2 2x251 paired-end kits, and typically about 0.9-2.1 million reads were obtained per sample. Libraries were pooled at about 4 nM per sample, and roughly 4.5-8% PhiX was added to improve cluster recognition. As for the original processing: Decombinator assigned V and J genes to Demultiplexor-processed FASTQ reads by tag matching, allowing a single base-pair mismatch. Collapsinator used UMIs to correct both sequencing errors and frequency errors arising from PCR heterogeneity. CDR3Translator translated TCRs and extracted CDR3s from the conserved cysteine to the FGXG phenylalanine, flagging non-productive sequences. Gini, Shannon entropy and inverse Simpson indices were computed after subsampling the repertoires to the same number of UMI-defined TCRs. Clonotype abundance distributions were fitted to a power law by maximum likelihood within the linear range. Similar UMI counts, unique TCR numbers and clonal distributions were obtained with the pipeline and with MIGEC on one naive CD8 sample. In one analysis, naive TCRs also found in any memory subset of the same donor were removed from the naive repertoire. Repertoires were searched for some 7,000 CMV-associated CDR3 sequences compiled from VDJdb and a published dataset. TCRdb reprocessing: public reads trimmed at Q25 with fastp, clones called with MiXCR, in-frame beta chains kept. Rows merge per CDR3 protein into single entries with the most common DNA and genes. The V and J calls follow TCRdb's processing rather than the paper's. This sample has approximately 140,000 distinct CDR3 sequences in its table, and about 17% of those were observed once. The ten biggest clones cover 0.14% to 0.15% of the sample.

Trimming leaves V shorter by 3 bases and J shorter by 5 bases, with the junction holding 5 bases beyond the gene matches. CDR1 is given as KGHSH and CDR2 as LQKENI, both from the germline V gene. There are 15 amino acids in the CDR3, from cysteine to phenylalanine inclusive. The kept DNA is CDR3 alone, 45 bases in frame from the first base. The chain employs TRBV18 and TRBJ1-4; 8 central bases correspond to TRBD1. The sequence derives from a human donor in good health. The sequenced sample was naive CD4+ T cells from blood. The cell subset or site label for this specimen denotes: naive T cells, CD45RA high CD27+. The sequenced DNA: TGTGCCAGCTCACCTCGGACAGGGAGGAATGAAAAACTGTTTTTT. This sequence encodes CASSPRTGRNEKLFF.